The 19 T cell receptor beta chains in this list originate from one sample, sequenced in a study of shared clonotypes between healthy human individuals (dated by TCRdb to 2019 to 2021). Library method: the immunoSEQ multiplex PCR assay. Held by TCRdb, this immuneACCESS table contains in-frame sequences only and omits some clones. Under half of the omission traces to an unresolved V gene where checked; the cause of the rest is unknown. This sample comprises over 1.4 million clones, 95% to 97% of them detected only once. Clones ranked in the top ten supply approximately 1.1% of the sample. Material for sequencing was naive CD4+ T cells sorted from blood. Explained via the paper, the cell subset or site label denotes: CD45RA+ positively selected. These receptors originate from a young man in good health.

This clone occurred once. Other nucleotide sequences from this sample produce the same CDR3. The CDR3 sequence is CASSPSLDTQYF. The CDR3, as DNA: TGTGCCAGCAGCCCCAGCCTTGATACGCAGTATTTT. V is TRBV7-9 and J is TRBJ2-3; no clear D. Germline V gene data show CDR1 as SEHNR and CDR2 as FQNEAQ (reference sequence). The CDR3 loop spans 12 amino acids. Trimming pared 5 bases from V and 6 bases from J, leaving 9 bases between. Based on the CDR3 plus reference TRBV7-9 and TRBJ2-3, the full variable domain is DTGVSQNPRHKITKRGQNVTFRCDPISEHNRLYWYRQTLGQGPEFLTYFQNEAQLEKSRLLSDRFSAERPKGSFSTLEIQRTEQGDSAMYLCASSPSLDTQYFGPGTRLTVL.

V is TRBV2 and J is TRBJ2-7; D remains ambiguous. The CDR3 length is 14 residues. The V gene lost 7 bases and the J gene lost 4 bases, with 17 bases spanning the gap. From germline, CDR1 is SNHLY and CDR2 FYNNEI. CDR3 DNA: TGTGCCAGCACCTCTGTCGAGGCGGTATACGAGCAGTACTTC. Translated: CASTSVEAVYEQYF.

This chain uses TRBV10-3 with TRBJ2-1; 13 bases fit TRBD2. The CDR3 is 16 amino acids. Germline CDR1 is ENHRY and CDR2 is SYGVKD. V lost 6 bases to trimming and J lost 4 bases; unmatched junction nucleotides: 6. The CDR3 nucleotides read TGTGCCATCAGAACTAGCGGGAGGGCCCCATACAATGAGCAGTTCTTC. Its protein is CAIRTSGRAPYNEQFF.

The genes are TRBV7-3 and TRBJ2-1, with D perhaps matching TRBD1 or TRBD2 (5 bases each). V shed 2 bases and J shed 6 bases, with 8 bases lying between them. Germline assignment: CDR1 SGHTA and CDR2 FQGTGA. This CDR3 contains 13 residues. The CDR3 bases are TGTGCCAGCAGCTTAGTAGGGACCAATGAGCAGTTCTTC. This codes for CASSLVGTNEQFF.

This chain joins TRBV6-5 and TRBJ2-7; D may correspond to TRBD1 or TRBD2 (5 bases each). The V end was cut by 3 bases, the J end by 3 bases, with 15 bases between. Germline V lookup: CDR1 MNHEY, CDR2 SVGAGI. This CDR3 contains 15 residues. The CDR3 DNA sequence: TGTGCCAGCAGTTATTCCGGGGCAGGGCTCTACGAGCAGTACTTC. It encodes CASSYSGAGLYEQYF.

The chain is built from TRBV27 and TRBJ2-3, with unresolved D. Trimming pared 2 bases from V and 2 bases from J, leaving 14 bases between. CDR1 is MNHEY, CDR2 SMNVEV, per germline (reference sequence). This CDR3 has 16 amino acids. CDR3 in amino acids: CASSLGNWPNTDTQYF. The CDR3, as DNA: TGTGCCAGCAGTTTAGGTAACTGGCCGAACACAGATACGCAGTATTTT.

The CDR3 nucleotides are TGTGCCAGCAGCGTCTGGGGGCTGGATGAGCAGTTCTTC. It is translated as CASSVWGLDEQFF. The chain recombines TRBV9 with TRBJ2-1; D possibly corresponds to TRBD1 (6 bases). V gave up 2 bases and J gave up 8 bases, with 11 bases separating them. CDR3 length equals 13 residues. Germline V gene sequence: CDR1 SGDLS, CDR2 YYNGEE.

On this clone itself: Other DNA sequences from this sample encode an identical CDR3 as well. The J gene is TRBJ2-7, the V gene TRBV28; D is ambiguous. Trimming shortened V by 5 bases and J by 4 bases, and 9 bases separated the two germline ends. From germline, CDR1 is MDHEN and CDR2 SYDVKM. This CDR3 comprises 12 residues. In DNA form, the CDR3 reads TGTGCCAGCAGTCCCCCTCTGTACGAGCAGTACTTC. Translating gives CASSPPLYEQYF.

J is TRBJ2-2 and V is TRBV19; no reliable D call. The germline V gene has CDR1 LNHDA and CDR2 SQIVND (reference sequence). V lost 4 bases to trimming and J lost 5 bases, with 14 bases between them. The CDR3 totals 15 residues. This CDR3 reads CASSRQVSWTGELFF. CDR3 DNA: TGTGCCAGTAGTAGGCAGGTCTCGTGGACCGGGGAGCTGTTTTTT.

The chain links TRBV6-6 to TRBJ2-7; no firm D call. The CDR3 length is 12 residues. V gave up 5 bases and J gave up 5 bases, with 10 bases separating them. Germline CDR1 is MNHNY and CDR2 is SVGAGI (reference sequence). The CDR3 DNA is TGTGCCAGCAGTCGTTACCTCCACGAGCAGTACTTC. Translated, it gives CASSRYLHEQYF.

The chain carries TRBV28 and TRBJ2-1; D possibly corresponds to TRBD2 (5 bases). The germline CDR1 and CDR2 sequences are MDHEN and SYDVKM. The CDR3 loop spans 15 amino acids. With 6 bases removed from V and 1 base from J, the gap between germline ends came to 13 bases. In nucleotides, the CDR3 is TGTGCCAGCAGGCTAGCACCTCCATCCTACAATGAGCAGTTCTTC. Amino acids: CASRLAPPSYNEQFF.

The chain recombines TRBV6-4 with TRBJ2-1; D is undetermined. CDR1 MRHNA and CDR2 SNTAGT come from the germline V gene. Trimming cost V 0 bases and J 5 bases, with 5 bases left between them. CDR3 length equals 13 residues. CDR3 bases: TGTGCCAGCAGTGACTCGTGGCACAATGAGCAGTTCTTC. The encoded protein is CASSDSWHNEQFF.

The rearrangement links TRBV5-1 to TRBJ2-7; D may be TRBD1 or TRBD2 (5 bases each). Per germline, CDR1 SGHRS and CDR2 YFSETQ. CDR3 length: 19 amino acids. V was cut by 0 bases and J by 7 bases, with 29 bases left in between. This CDR3 reads CASSLVSSSMGTGTFEQYF. For the CDR3, the DNA is TGCGCCAGCAGCTTGGTTAGCTCCTCAATGGGGACGGGTACTTTTGAGCAGTACTTC.

In its sample, this clone was seen once. The rearrangement joins TRBV18 to TRBJ2-3; TRBD2 matches at 13 bases. Germline CDR1 and CDR2: KGHSH and LQKENI. This CDR3 has 16 amino acids. Trimming at V came to 3 bases and at J to 5 bases, leaving 5 bases not matched to a gene. The CDR3 coding sequence is TGTGCCAGCTCACCCGGACTAGCGGGAGATCAAGATACGCAGTATTTT. Protein: CASSPGLAGDQDTQYF.

This rearrangement joins TRBV28 to TRBJ2-7, with D possibly matching TRBD1 (8 bases). V lost 7 bases and J lost 8, with 30 bases in between. The germline CDR1 and CDR2 sequences are MDHEN and SYDVKM. The length of the CDR3 is 17 residues. The CDR3 bases are TGTGCCAGCACAGCAATACAGGGGGGGGCCCCGCTGAACCAGCAGTACTTC. Translation: CASTAIQGGAPLNQQYF.

The CDR3 bases are TGTGCCAGCAGTTCCAGGGGATTCGGCACCGGGGAGCTGTTTTTT. Its protein is CASSSRGFGTGELFF. The chain uses TRBV27 and TRBJ2-2; D perhaps matches TRBD1 (6 bases). This CDR3 contains 15 residues. V shed 4 bases and J shed 4 bases, with 13 bases lying between them. Germline V lookup: CDR1 MNHEY, CDR2 SMNVEV (reference sequence).

This sequence joins TRBV7-6 and TRBJ2-5, with D perhaps TRBD2 (6 bases). CDR1 and CDR2 from the germline V gene are SGHVS and FNYEAQ. The CDR3 covers 15 residues. V shed 5 bases and J shed 4 bases, with 17 bases lying between them. CDR3: CASSPGTGRIETQYF. The CDR3, as DNA: TGTGCCAGCAGCCCAGGAACCGGGAGAATAGAGACCCAGTACTTC. Supplemented by reference TRBV7-6 and TRBJ2-5, the full variable domain reads GAGVSQSPRYKVTKRGQDVALRCDPISGHVSLYWYRQALGQGPEFLTYFNYEAQQDKSGLPNDRFSAERPEGSISTLTIQRTEQRDSAMYRCASSPGTGRIETQYFGPGTRLLVL.

The V call is TRBV7-3, the J call TRBJ2-3, with D hard to call. Germline-derived CDR1 and CDR2 are SGHTA and FQGTGA. The CDR3 spans 15 residues. The V and J ends lost 0 bases and 0 bases respectively, with 7 bases between them. This chain's CDR3 is CASSLTPSSTDTQYF. In DNA, the CDR3 is TGTGCCAGCAGCTTAACTCCTTCTAGCACAGATACGCAGTATTTT.

The chain combines TRBV28 with TRBJ2-1; 7 nucleotides match TRBD2. The germline V gene encodes CDR1 MDHEN and CDR2 SYDVKM. The J segment lost 4 bases and the V segment lost 7 bases, leaving 16 bases of the junction unmatched. The CDR3 loop spans 17 amino acids. The CDR3 loop is CASTVGGAQRSYNEQFF. The DNA of the CDR3 is TGTGCCAGCACCGTGGGAGGGGCCCAGAGATCTTACAATGAGCAGTTCTTC.